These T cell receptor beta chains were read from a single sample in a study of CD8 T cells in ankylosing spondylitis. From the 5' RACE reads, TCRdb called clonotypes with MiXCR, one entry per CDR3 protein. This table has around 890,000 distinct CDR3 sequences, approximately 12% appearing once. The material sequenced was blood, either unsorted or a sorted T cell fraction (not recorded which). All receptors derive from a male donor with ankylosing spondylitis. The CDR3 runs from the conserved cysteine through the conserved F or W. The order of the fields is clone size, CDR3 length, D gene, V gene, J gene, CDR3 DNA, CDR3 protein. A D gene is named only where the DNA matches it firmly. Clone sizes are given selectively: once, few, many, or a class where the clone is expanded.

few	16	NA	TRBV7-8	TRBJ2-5	TGTGCCAGCATGGGACGCGTACAGCCTACCCCCGAGACCCAGTACTTC	CASMGRVQPTPETQYF
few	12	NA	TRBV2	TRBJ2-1	TGTGCCAGCAGTGAGACGGGGGACAGTGCGTTCTTC	CASSETGDSAFF
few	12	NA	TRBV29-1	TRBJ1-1	TGCAGCGTTGAAGAAGGAGGGGCCCGGGCTTTCTTT	CSVEEGGARAFF
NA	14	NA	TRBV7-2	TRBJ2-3	TGTGCCAGCAGCACAGAGGGGGGTAGGAATACGCAGTATTTT	CASSTEGGRNTQYF
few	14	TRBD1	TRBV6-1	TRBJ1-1	TGTGCCAGCAGTGAACAGGGGGCAAGAACTGAAGCTTTCTTT	CASSEQGARTEAFF
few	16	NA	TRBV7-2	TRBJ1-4	TGTGCCAGCAGCTTAGCGGGAGGGGGGAGTAATGAAAAACTGTTTTTT	CASSLAGGGSNEKLFF
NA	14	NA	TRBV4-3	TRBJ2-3	TGCGCCAGCAGCCAGGTACTAGGCGCAGATACGCAGTATTTT	CASSQVLGADTQYF
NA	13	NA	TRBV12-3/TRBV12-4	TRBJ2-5	TGTGCCAGCAGTTGGGCAGGGAGGGAGACCCAGTACTTC	CASSWAGRETQYF
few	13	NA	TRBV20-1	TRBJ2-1	TGCAGTGCTAGAGATGCCGTATACAATGAGCAGTTCTTC	CSARDAVYNEQFF
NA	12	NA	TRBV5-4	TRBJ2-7	TGTGCCAGCAGCACAAGGACAGACGAGCAGTACTTC	CASSTRTDEQYF
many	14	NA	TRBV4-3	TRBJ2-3	TGCGCAAGCAGCACCGACAGTCGCACAGATACGCAGTATTTT	CASSTDSRTDTQYF
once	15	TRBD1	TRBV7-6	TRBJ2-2	TGTGCCAGCAGCTTAACAGGGGAGAACACCGGGGAGCTGTTTTTT	CASSLTGENTGELFF
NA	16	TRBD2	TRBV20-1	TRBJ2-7	TGCAGTGCTGGGAGACTAGCGGGAGGGCCTTCGGACGAGCAGTACTTC	CSAGRLAGGPSDEQYF
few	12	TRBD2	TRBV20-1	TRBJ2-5	TGCAGTGCTAGAGTCAGCGGGGGCCCTCAGTACTTC	CSARVSGGPQYF
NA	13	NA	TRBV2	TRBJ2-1	TGTGCCAGCAGTGAATCTCCCGTGGGTGAGCAGTTCTTC	CASSESPVGEQFF
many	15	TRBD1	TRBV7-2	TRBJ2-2	TGTGCCAGCAGCCTAACAGGGGGCTTCACCGGGGAGCTGTTTTTT	CASSLTGGFTGELFF
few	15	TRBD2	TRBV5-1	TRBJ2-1	TGCGCCAGCAGCTTGGTTCTAGCGGGAGAGAATGAGCAGTTCTTC	CASSLVLAGENEQFF
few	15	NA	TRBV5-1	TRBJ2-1	TGCGCCAGCAGCCCGCGGGACTCGAGAGAGGATGAGCAGTTCTTC	CASSPRDSREDEQFF
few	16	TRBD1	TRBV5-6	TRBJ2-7	TGTGCCAGCAGCTTGCCGGGACAGGGGTTTCCCTACGAGCAGTACTTC	CASSLPGQGFPYEQYF
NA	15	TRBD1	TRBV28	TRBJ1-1	TGTGCCAGCAGTTCTCCCCTGGGACAGTACACTGAAGCTTTCTTT	CASSSPLGQYTEAFF
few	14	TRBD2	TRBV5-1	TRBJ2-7	TGCGCCAGCAGTATGACTAGCGGGGTCTACGAGCAGTACTTC	CASSMTSGVYEQYF